Listed below are T cell receptor beta chains from one sample, sequenced in a study of blood T cells in healthy people across ages. MiXCR, run by TCRdb on the 5' RACE reads, gives a single entry per CDR3 protein. The data hold 600,000 or so distinct CDR3 sequences, with approximately 30% observed a single time. Source material: blood. The receptors here all came from an elderly woman in good health. Each CDR3 is given with its conserved first and last residue. The D gene is left open where the match is weak. Where a row states a size, it is once, few, many or the class of an expanded clone; other rows omit it.

j_call	clone_size	d_call	v_call	cdr3_nt	cdr3_aa
TRBJ2-5	many	TRBD2	TRBV4-3	TGCGCCAGCAGCCAAGAGGGCGGTACGGGACTAGCGGGGGCCCAAGAGACCCAGTACTTC	CASSQEGGTGLAGAQETQYF
TRBJ2-1	NA	TRBD2	TRBV25-1	TGTGCCAGCGGAACTAGCGAAACCTATAATGAGCAGTTCTTC	CASGTSETYNEQFF
TRBJ1-1	NA	TRBD1	TRBV11-2	TGTGCCAGCAGCTTAGGGGGGAACTCGGACAGGGTGAGGGACACTGAAGCTTTCTTT	CASSLGGNSDRVRDTEAFF
TRBJ2-3	many	NA	TRBV9	TGTGCCAGCAGCGGACAGGTCAGCCGCACAGATACGCAGTATTTT	CASSGQVSRTDTQYF
TRBJ1-2	many	TRBD1	TRBV18	TGTGCCAGCTCACCAGGACAGGGAGAAAGCTATGGCTACACCTTC	CASSPGQGESYGYTF
TRBJ2-7	NA	TRBD1	TRBV28	TGTGCCAGCAGCCGAACACAGGGGAACCTCCGCGAGCAGTACTTC	CASSRTQGNLREQYF
TRBJ2-7	NA	TRBD1	TRBV28	TGTGCCAGCAGTCAGCCCGGGACAGGGGATTACGAGCAGTACTTC	CASSQPGTGDYEQYF
TRBJ1-6	few	TRBD1	TRBV10-3	TGTGCCATCAGGGAAAAGAAGGACAGGGGAGGTTCACCCCTCCACTTT	CAIREKKDRGGSPLHF
TRBJ2-5	few	NA	TRBV11-2	TGTGCCAGCAGCTCTCGGGCTACAGACAATGAGCAGTACTTC	CASSSRATDNEQYF
TRBJ1-2	few	NA	TRBV7-9	TGTGCCACCCCCCCACCAGGATCCTATGGCTACACCTTC	CATPPPGSYGYTF
TRBJ2-6	many	NA	TRBV6-2/TRBV6-3	TGTGCCAGCGTCCGGTCTGGGGCCAACGTCCTGACTTTC	CASVRSGANVLTF
TRBJ2-1	many	NA	TRBV3-1	TGTGCCAGCAGCCAAGTGGCTTCTGAGCAGTTCTTC	CASSQVASEQFF
TRBJ2-1	many	NA	TRBV6-1	TGTGCCAGCAGCGTTTCGGGGGTGGGCTACAATGAGCAGTTCTTC	CASSVSGVGYNEQFF
TRBJ1-4	few	NA	TRBV2	TGTGCCAGCAGTCCTGGTGGGGGGGCGCGAGAAAAACTGTTTTTT	CASSPGGGAREKLFF
TRBJ2-7	many	TRBD2	TRBV10-3	TGTGCCATCAGTGAGTCAGCTAGCGGGGTGCCCTACGAGCAGTACTTC	CAISESASGVPYEQYF
TRBJ2-7	many	TRBD2	TRBV20-1	TGCAGTGCGGAAGCGGGGCAGGGAAGCTACGAGCAGTACTTC	CSAEAGQGSYEQYF
TRBJ2-1	many	NA	TRBV7-2	TGTGCCAGCAGCTTCTCTTCGATCGGCTACAATGAGCAGTTCTTC	CASSFSSIGYNEQFF
TRBJ1-6	few	NA	TRBV14	TGTGCCAGCAGCCAAGCGCAGGGAGGCAATTCACCCCTCCACTTT	CASSQAQGGNSPLHF
TRBJ2-3	few	NA	TRBV5-4	TGTGCCAGCAGCTACGGTTCGGGACTTAGCACAGATACGCAGTATTTT	CASSYGSGLSTDTQYF
TRBJ1-2	few	NA	TRBV5-4	TGTGCCAGCAGCTTGGTGAGGGCGTCCTACACCTTC	CASSLVRASYTF